This section outlines one TCR beta chain sequence together with its context. Its specificity is unknown. This entry belongs to a study of cytomegalovirus exposure and HLA in healthy donors. About the research overall: From donors who were HLA-typed, an early data release held approximately 80 million unique TCRs.

The V gene's germline CDR1 is KGHSH and CDR2 LQKENI. The CDR3 sequence is 16 residues long. Between the trimmed V and J ends, which lost 0 bases and 2 bases, there was a span of 12 bases. Study outcomes and limitations: In a later analysis, TCR beta V- and J-gene trimming was associated with a missense DCLRE1C variant. Presence/absence results assume similar sequencing depth per donor, which may not hold.

Amplification used 60 Vbeta primers and 13 Jbeta primers. Repertoires were generated with immunoSEQ multiplex PCR, while TCRdb's copy carries only in-frame clones and drops some. The sample contains about 210,000 clones, roughly 80% of which appear only once. V is TRBV18 and J is TRBJ2-3, with D unclear. The TCR sequence derives from a male donor in good health and CMV-seropositive. Input material: PBMCs. The CDR3: CASSPPSQRPTDTQYF. The DNA for the CDR3 is TGTGCCAGCTCACCACCTTCCCAGCGCCCCACAGATACGCAGTATTTT.